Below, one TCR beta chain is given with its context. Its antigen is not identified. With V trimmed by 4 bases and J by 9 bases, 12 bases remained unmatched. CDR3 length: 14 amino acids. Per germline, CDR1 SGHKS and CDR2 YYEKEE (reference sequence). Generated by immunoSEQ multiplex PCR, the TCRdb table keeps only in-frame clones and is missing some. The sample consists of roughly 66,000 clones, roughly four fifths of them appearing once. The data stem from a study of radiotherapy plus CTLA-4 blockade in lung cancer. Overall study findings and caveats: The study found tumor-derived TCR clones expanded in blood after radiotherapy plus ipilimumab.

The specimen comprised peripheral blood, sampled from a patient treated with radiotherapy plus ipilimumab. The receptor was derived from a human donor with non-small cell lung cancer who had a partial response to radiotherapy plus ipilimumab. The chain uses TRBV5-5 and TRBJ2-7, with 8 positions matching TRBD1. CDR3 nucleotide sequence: TGTGCCAGCAGCCGGGGACGGACAGGGATAGGGCAGTACTTC. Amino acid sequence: CASSRGRTGIGQYF.